This TCR beta chain was obtained from a study of T cell repertoires in cytomegalovirus infection. Turning to the study itself: Recently identified HLA-C-restricted and well-studied HLA-B-restricted CMV epitopes were used. Public TCR beta signatures were indicative of both CMV infection and a matching HLA type.

Via MiXCR, TCRdb re-called the reads, giving one row per CDR3 protein. The sample holds some 500,000 distinct CDR3 sequences, roughly a third seen once. Trimming pared 1 base from V and 3 bases from J, leaving 13 bases between. CDR1 LGHNA and CDR2 YSLEER come from the germline V gene. The CDR3 extends over 16 amino acids. Concerning this clonotype itself: Its specificity is not known.

The specimen was cultured PBMCs, collected from culture after CMV antigen stimulation. This chain links TRBV4-3 with TRBJ1-3; D is unclear. This receptor was identified in a human donor in good health (CMV status not recorded). Some clones in this sample may be carry-over from other donors' samples. In nucleotides, the CDR3 is TGCGCCAGCAGCCAAGTTGGGAGGACGGATGGAAACACCATATATTTT. It yields the protein CASSQVGRTDGNTIYF.